The 28 T cell receptor beta chains below all came from one sample that was sequenced in a study of shared clonotypes between healthy human individuals. Profiled with immunoSEQ multiplex PCR; TCRdb holds only in-frame clones, not every one. Altogether about 1,500,000 clones are present, more than 95% being singletons, with the ten largest covering roughly 1.1%. The source material was naive CD4+ T cells sorted from blood. Subset described: CD45RA+ positively selected. The receptor source for this set is a young man in good health.

V usage is TRBV27 and J usage is TRBJ2-7; a weak D match, TRBD2 (5 bases). V dropped 4 bases and J dropped 4 bases, with 11 bases sitting between them. This CDR3 is 13 amino acids long. CDR1 and CDR2 (germline): MNHEY, SMNVEV (reference sequence). The CDR3 here is CASSSSGIYEQYF. The CDR3 DNA follows: TGTGCCAGCAGTTCCTCGGGGATATACGAGCAGTACTTC.

The genes are TRBV2 and TRBJ2-5, with 7 bases that match TRBD1. Germline V gene lookup returns CDR1 SNHLY and CDR2 FYNNEI. V trimming: 6 bases; J trimming: 2 bases; junction bases outside the gene matches: 12. This CDR3 has 16 amino acids. CDR3: CASSRTWGQPQETQYF. The CDR3 DNA reads TGTGCCAGCAGCCGCACCTGGGGACAGCCACAAGAGACCCAGTACTTC.

This clone was seen a single time. The gene calls are TRBV15 and TRBJ1-5, with 7 bases lining up with TRBD1. CDR1 and CDR2 from the germline V gene are LNHNV and YYDKDF (reference sequence). The CDR3 covers 17 residues. J was trimmed by 7 bases and V by 0 bases; bases with no gene match: 12. The CDR3 nucleotides are TGTGCCACCAGCAGAGATCCCCAGCAGGGGGAAAACCAGCCCCAGCATTTT. Amino acid sequence: CATSRDPQQGENQPQHF.

The chain combines TRBV7-2 with TRBJ2-7; D might be TRBD1 or TRBD2, each matching 5 bases. Per germline, CDR1 SGHTA and CDR2 FQGNSA. The V and J ends lost 5 bases and 5 bases respectively, with 13 bases between them. The CDR3 extends over 13 amino acids. The CDR3 nucleotides are TGTGCCAGCAGCCCGGGGCGTGCACACGAGCAGTACTTC. Its translation: CASSPGRAHEQYF.

This clone was detected once. This sequence joins TRBV4-2 and TRBJ2-3; the D gene could be TRBD1 or TRBD2 (5 bases each). The germline V and J ends were trimmed by 0 bases and 4 bases, with 11 bases remaining between them. The CDR3 is 15 amino acids. Germline CDR1 is LGHNA and CDR2 is YNFKEQ. The CDR3 sequence is CASSQEWGPADTQYF. Here the CDR3 DNA reads TGTGCCAGCAGCCAAGAATGGGGACCTGCAGATACGCAGTATTTT.

This chain connects TRBV27 to TRBJ2-1; 10 bases fit TRBD2. Germline loops: CDR1 MNHEY, CDR2 SMNVEV (reference sequence). The junction had 9 bases not matched to a gene; V was cut back by 7 bases and J by 9 bases. CDR3 length: 14 amino acids. CDR3 DNA: TGTGCCAGCAAGAATTTAGCGGGAGGTTCTGAGCAGTTCTTC. Amino acids: CASKNLAGGSEQFF.

The chain is built from TRBV18 and TRBJ1-2; tentatively, D is TRBD1 (5 bases). The CDR3 runs 15 residues. Germline V gene data show CDR1 as KGHSH and CDR2 as LQKENI. Trimming took 3 bases from V and 3 from J, leaving 14 bases between them. DNA for the CDR3: TGTGCCAGCTCACCGGGACTCCGTAGAGACTATGGCTACACCTTC. It specifies CASSPGLRRDYGYTF.

The gene calls are TRBV28 and TRBJ2-7; no clear D gene. CDR3 length: 15 amino acids. Trimming removed 6 bases from V and 7 bases from J, with 22 bases in between. Germline V lookup: CDR1 MDHEN, CDR2 SYDVKM. The CDR3 bases are TGTGCCAGCAGCCCCAGCTTAGGGCCTAGTAAGGAGCAGTACTTC. As protein: CASSPSLGPSKEQYF. The complete variable domain, with remaining parts taken from reference TRBV28 and TRBJ2-7, reads DVKVTQSSRYLVKRTGEKVFLECVQDMDHENMFWYRQDPGLGLRLIYFSYDVKMKEKGDIPEGYSVSREKKERFSLILESASTNQTSMYLCASSPSLGPSKEQYFGPGTRLTVT.

The chain has TRBV15 and TRBJ1-5, with 8 nucleotides matching TRBD1. The CDR3 is 16 amino acids. Trimming cost V 7 bases and J 5 bases; bases outside gene matches: 13. CDR1 LNHNV and CDR2 YYDKDF come from the germline V gene (reference sequence). In DNA form, the CDR3 reads TGTGCCACCAATTCAGGACAGGGATCCGCGCATCAGCCCCAGCATTTT. Translating gives CATNSGQGSAHQPQHF.

The rearrangement links TRBV21-1 to TRBJ1-3. TRBV21-1 is a recognized pseudogene. The CDR3 is 19 amino acids. CDR3 DNA sequence: TGTGCCATACTAAAGGACGGGGAAACCCGCTTGGACTCTGGAAACACCATATATTTT. Its translation: CAILKDGETRLDSGNTIYF.

This sequence joins TRBV5-6 and TRBJ1-1; D possibly corresponds to TRBD1 (5 bases). CDR3 length: 15 amino acids. Germline V lookup: CDR1 SGHDT, CDR2 YYEEEE. The germline V and J ends were trimmed by 4 bases and 1 base, with 14 bases remaining between them. For the CDR3, the DNA is TGTGCCAGCAGCGGCACAGGAACGGGGAACACTGAAGCTTTCTTT. This codes for CASSGTGTGNTEAFF. The full variable domain, completed using reference TRBV5-6 and TRBJ1-1, is DAGVTQSPTHLIKTRGQQVTLRCSPKSGHDTVSWYQQALGQGPQFIFQYYEEEERQRGNFPDRFSGHQFPNYSSELNVNALLLGDSALYLCASSGTGTGNTEAFFGQGTRLTVV.

Details on this clone: This specimen includes other DNA sequences encoding the same CDR3. The V and J genes are TRBV7-9 and TRBJ2-5; 10 bases are a match to TRBD1. Germline CDR1 reads SEHNR; CDR2 reads FQNEAQ (reference sequence). The length of the CDR3 is 15 residues. J gave up 5 bases and V 1 base, and 4 bases lay outside the gene matches. As DNA, the CDR3 is TGTGCCAGCAGCTTAGGACAGGGGGCTGGGGAGACCCAGTACTTC. Amino acids: CASSLGQGAGETQYF.

The chain carries TRBV6-1 and TRBJ2-1; D possibly uses TRBD1 or TRBD2 (5 bases each). The CDR3 contains 14 residues. Germline lookup yields CDR1 MNHNS and CDR2 SASEGT. Trimming removed 7 bases at V and 9 bases at J, with 19 bases between. CDR3 residues: CASKGTPRESEQFF. In nucleotides, the CDR3 is TGTGCCAGCAAAGGGACCCCTCGCGAAAGTGAGCAGTTCTTC.

V and J are TRBV28 and TRBJ2-1, with TRBD1 matching over 7 bases. CDR3 size: 14 residues. V lost 3 bases, J lost 6 bases, and 5 bases stayed unmatched. Per the germline V gene, CDR1 is MDHEN and CDR2 is SYDVKM. This chain's CDR3 is CASSFLGQVNEQFF. Here the CDR3 DNA reads TGTGCCAGCAGTTTTTTAGGACAGGTCAATGAGCAGTTCTTC.

The chain has TRBV30 and TRBJ2-7; no firm D call. This CDR3 comprises 15 residues. The germline V gene has CDR1 GTSNPN and CDR2 SVGIG (reference sequence). With 2 bases removed from V and 5 bases from J, the gap between germline ends came to 19 bases. CDR3: CAWSLTGPLKNEQYF. The DNA for the CDR3 is TGTGCCTGGAGTCTAACTGGCCCTTTGAAAAACGAGCAGTACTTC.

V gene TRBV23-1 combines with J gene TRBJ1-4, with D tentatively TRBD1 (6 bases). TRBV23-1 belongs to the ORF category, with a function that is uncertain. The CDR3 is made up of 16 amino acids. Trimming removed 5 bases at V and 3 bases at J, with 16 bases between. The CDR3 nucleotides read TGCGCCAGCAGTAGTCAGGGGTACGGACCTAATGAAAAACTGTTTTTT. Translating it yields CASSSQGYGPNEKLFF.

This chain connects TRBV2 to TRBJ2-7, with TRBD2 identical over 11 bases. With 5 bases clipped from V and 2 bases from J, the junction kept 5 bases outside the gene matches. The CDR3 totals 15 residues. Germline V gene data show CDR1 as SNHLY and CDR2 as FYNNEI. The CDR3 loop is CASSPNSGRAYEQYF. CDR3 DNA sequence: TGTGCCAGCAGTCCTAATAGCGGGAGGGCCTACGAGCAGTACTTC. Full variable domain (missing parts from reference TRBV2 and TRBJ2-7): EPEVTQTPSHQVTQMGQEVILRCVPISNHLYFYWYRQILGQKVEFLVSFYNNEISEKSEIFDDQFSVERPDGSNFTLKIRSTKLEDSAMYFCASSPNSGRAYEQYFGPGTRLTVT.

On this clone: Additional DNA sequences in this sample encode the identical CDR3. The genes are TRBV10-3 and TRBJ2-3, with D possibly called TRBD1 or TRBD2 (5 bases each). Germline V CDR1 and CDR2: ENHRY, SYGVKD. This CDR3 spans 12 amino acids. The V and J ends lost 6 bases and 2 bases respectively, with 6 bases between them. The CDR3 is CAIRGDTDTQYF. For the CDR3, the DNA is TGTGCCATCAGGGGGGACACAGATACGCAGTATTTT.

The V gene is TRBV7-8, the J gene TRBJ2-2; no clear D gene. The CDR3 has 13 amino acids. V shed 7 bases and J shed 11 bases, with 17 bases lying between them. CDR1 and CDR2 (germline): SGHVS, FQNEAQ. CDR3 DNA: TGTGCCAGCACAGAGGCGGTACAGTTAGAGCTGTTTTTT. This codes for CASTEAVQLELFF. Looking up the rest from reference TRBV7-8 and TRBJ2-2 gives the full variable domain: GAGVSQSPRYKVAKRGQDVALRCDPISGHVSLFWYQQALGQGPEFLTYFQNEAQLDKSGLPSDRFFAERPEGSVSTLKIQRTQQEDSAVYLCASTEAVQLELFFGEGSRLTVL.

As concerns this clone: Other DNA variants within this sample encode the same CDR3. The chain links TRBV29-1 to TRBJ2-3; 11 nucleotides align to TRBD2. This CDR3 has 14 amino acids. V trimming: 6 bases; J trimming: 0 bases; junction bases outside the gene matches: 2. The V gene's germline CDR1 is SQVTM and CDR2 ANQGSEA. CDR3 residues: CSVGTSGSTDTQYF. CDR3 in DNA: TGCAGCGTAGGGACTAGCGGTAGCACAGATACGCAGTATTTT.

The chain recombines TRBV6-6 with TRBJ1-4; possibly TRBD1 for D (5 bases). The CDR3 sequence is 13 residues long. Germline lookup yields CDR1 MNHNY and CDR2 SVGAGI (reference sequence). Deletions cut 7 bases from V and 8 bases from J, with 14 bases between. The CDR3 DNA follows: TGTGCCAGCACAGACAGTTCTCTGGAAAAACTGTTTTTT. Translated: CASTDSSLEKLFF.

V is TRBV5-1 and J is TRBJ1-3; 10 positions agree with TRBD1. The junction had 8 bases not matched to a gene; V was cut back by 4 bases and J by 13 bases. In germline, CDR1 is SGHRS, CDR2 YFSETQ. The CDR3 spans 13 residues. The CDR3 spells CASSTIPGQGIYF. The CDR3 DNA reads as TGCGCCAGCAGCACGATCCCGGGACAGGGGATATATTTT.

Comment on this clone: Relative to the germline gene, one junction end is altered; a read error may explain this. V is TRBV7-7 and J is TRBJ2-5; a weak D match, TRBD2 (6 bases). The CDR3 runs to 16 residues. The V gene's germline CDR1 is SSHAT and CDR2 FNYEAQ (reference sequence). The CDR3 spells CASSLGPQRGGETQYF. CDR3 in DNA: TGTGCTAGCAGCTTAGGTCCCCAAAGGGGAGGAGAGACCCAGTACTTC. Looking up the rest from reference TRBV7-7 and TRBJ2-5 gives the full variable domain: GAGVSQSPRYKVTKRGQDVTLRCDPISSHATLYWYQQALGQGPEFLTYFNYEAQPDKSGLPSDRFSAERPEGSISTLTIQRTEQRDSAMYRCASSLGPQRGGETQYFGPGTRLLVL.

The gene calls are TRBV7-9 and TRBJ1-5; D gene ambiguous. This CDR3 has 18 amino acids. The germline CDR1 and CDR2 sequences are SEHNR and FQNEAQ (reference sequence). Trimming removed 1 base from V and 4 bases from J, with 20 bases in between. CDR3 DNA sequence: TGTGCCAGCAGCTTAGTGGGTAGCCAGGCCCTACTAAATCAGCCCCAGCATTTT. It codes for CASSLVGSQALLNQPQHF.

The chain carries TRBV7-2 and TRBJ2-7, with D perhaps matching TRBD1 (5 bases). Trimming cost V 1 base and J 2 bases, with 9 bases left between them. The CDR3 length is 14 residues. Germline V gene data show CDR1 as SGHTA and CDR2 as FQGNSA. CDR3 sequence: CASSLVGRAYEQYF. CDR3 in DNA: TGTGCCAGCAGCTTAGTAGGCAGGGCCTACGAGCAGTACTTC.

This clone appeared once. J is TRBJ2-7 and V is TRBV5-1; D unresolved. This CDR3 region has 16 residues. CDR1 and CDR2 from the germline V gene are SGHRS and YFSETQ. Deletions cut 0 bases from V and 3 bases from J, with 16 bases between. This CDR3 reads CASSLGGAAIGYEQYF. CDR3 in DNA: TGCGCCAGCAGCTTGGGGGGTGCGGCTATCGGCTACGAGCAGTACTTC.

Here the CDR3 DNA reads TGTGCCAGCAGCCAAGATCAGGCAGGAGGGGGCTGGTTTACTGAAGCTTTCTTT. It encodes CASSQDQAGGGWFTEAFF. The chain combines TRBV14 with TRBJ1-1; 7 bases map to TRBD1. After removal of 0 bases from V and 5 bases from J, the junction contained 15 bases not matched to a gene. CDR3 size: 18 residues. Germline loops: CDR1 SGHDN, CDR2 FVKESK.

The chain employs TRBV28 and TRBJ2-7; D not resolved. V was trimmed by 8 bases and J by 0 bases, leaving 14 bases between them. Germline V CDR1 and CDR2: MDHEN, SYDVKM. This CDR3 region has 14 residues. The CDR3 DNA reads TGTGCCAGCGGTACCGGGCCCCGCTCCTACGAGCAGTACTTC. Translation gives CASGTGPRSYEQYF.